Below are 31 T cell receptor beta chains sequenced from a single sample in a study of radiotherapy plus CTLA-4 blockade in lung cancer. TCRdb's copy holds only in-frame clones and misses some; the assay was immunoSEQ multiplex PCR. The sample has 70,000 to 95,000 clones, about 87% seen once; the top ten hold roughly 17%. This sample comprised peripheral blood, obtained from a patient treated with radiotherapy plus ipilimumab. These receptor sequences come from a human donor with non-small cell lung cancer that progressed on radiotherapy plus ipilimumab.

The chain employs TRBV5-1 and TRBJ1-1, with D unresolved. With 0 bases removed from V and 1 base from J, the gap between germline ends came to 4 bases. CDR3 length equals 13 residues. Germline V gene lookup returns CDR1 SGHRS and CDR2 YFSETQ. The CDR3 is CASSLDPNTEAFF. The CDR3 DNA reads as TGCGCCAGCAGCTTGGACCCGAACACTGAAGCTTTCTTT.

The V gene is TRBV7-8, the J gene TRBJ1-6; TRBD1 aligns across 7 bases. The CDR3 runs 15 residues. Germline V gene data show CDR1 as SGHVS and CDR2 as FQNEAQ. The junction had 7 bases not matched to a gene; V was cut back by 4 bases and J by 7 bases. Written as DNA, the CDR3 is TGTGCCAGCAGCTCGAGGGACAGTAACAATTCACCCCTCCACTTT. Its protein is CASSSRDSNNSPLHF.

The chain is built from TRBV5-4 and TRBJ1-6; D is possibly TRBD1 (6 bases). Germline CDR1 reads SGHNT; CDR2 reads YYREEE (reference sequence). The CDR3 extends over 15 amino acids. V lost 5 bases and J lost 8, with 17 bases in between. CDR3 in amino acids: CASSYRQAPDSPLHF. In nucleotides, the CDR3 is TGTGCCAGCAGTTATCGACAGGCCCCCGATTCACCCCTCCACTTT. Complete variable domain (other parts from reference TRBV5-4 and TRBJ1-6): ETGVTQSPTHLIKTRGQQVTLRCSSQSGHNTVSWYQQALGQGPQFIFQYYREEENGRGNFPPRFSGLQFPNYSSELNVNALELDDSALYLCASSYRQAPDSPLHFGNGTRLTVT.

The rearrangement joins TRBV27 to TRBJ1-6; 7 bases map to TRBD1. From germline, CDR1 is MNHEY and CDR2 SMNVEV (reference sequence). V trimming: 4 bases; J trimming: 14 bases; junction bases outside the gene matches: 17. CDR3 size: 16 residues. In DNA form, the CDR3 reads TGTGCCAGCAGTTCCCTCGACAGGGTCGGTAATTCGGCCCTCCACTTT. Translating it yields CASSSLDRVGNSALHF.

The chain combines TRBV10-3 with TRBJ1-1, with 8 bases identical to TRBD1. V shed 6 bases and J 9 bases; nucleotides not matched to a gene: 6. Germline CDR1 is ENHRY and CDR2 is SYGVKD. The CDR3 sequence is 12 residues long. The CDR3 DNA is TGTGCCATCAGGGAAGGGACAGGACAAGCTTTCTTT. Its translation: CAIREGTGQAFF.

Details on this clone: The sample has other DNA sequences that encode this CDR3 too. The chain employs TRBV30 and TRBJ2-3, with D maybe TRBD2 (6 bases). The V gene's germline CDR1 is GTSNPN and CDR2 SVGIG (reference sequence). The V end was cut by 0 bases, the J end by 6 bases, with 7 bases between. There are 12 residues in the CDR3. The CDR3 protein is CAWSVRGDTQYF. The CDR3 DNA follows: TGTGCCTGGAGTGTTCGGGGGGATACGCAGTATTTT.

This chain connects TRBV5-1 to TRBJ1-1; no clear D. The CDR3 runs to 14 residues. The V gene lost 0 bases and the J gene lost 1 base, with 7 bases spanning the gap. Germline V gene data show CDR1 as SGHRS and CDR2 as YFSETQ. DNA for the CDR3: TGCGCCAGCAGCTTGGCTGGGTCGAACACTGAAGCTTTCTTT. Its protein product is CASSLAGSNTEAFF.

V is TRBV14 and J is TRBJ2-6; D not certain. Germline V CDR1 and CDR2: SGHDN, FVKESK. This CDR3 has 19 residues. The V end was cut by 1 base, the J end by 1 base, with 17 bases between. The CDR3 here is CASSQGLGIFGSGANVLTF. Here the CDR3 DNA reads TGTGCCAGCAGCCAAGGATTGGGGATTTTCGGGTCTGGGGCCAACGTCCTGACTTTC.

The CDR3 region is CASSYTSGRLDTQYF. For the CDR3, the DNA is TGTGCCAGCAGCTATACTAGCGGGAGATTGGATACGCAGTATTTT. The chain joins TRBV14 to TRBJ2-3, with TRBD2 matching over 11 bases. Germline CDR1 and CDR2: SGHDN and FVKESK. V gave up 5 bases and J gave up 6 bases; unmatched junction bases: 7. The CDR3 has 15 amino acids.

This clone appeared a single time. The chain links TRBV30 to TRBJ1-1; unclear D gene. CDR1 GTSNPN and CDR2 SVGIG come from the germline V gene (reference sequence). Between the trimmed V and J ends, which lost 0 bases and 4 bases, there was a span of 15 bases. There are 15 residues in the CDR3. Here the CDR3 reads CAWSVKRSRGTEAFF. The CDR3 DNA follows: TGTGCCTGGAGTGTAAAGAGATCCCGAGGCACTGAAGCTTTCTTT.

This chain links TRBV4-3 with TRBJ2-5, with TRBD2 identical over 8 bases. Germline V lookup: CDR1 LGHNA, CDR2 YSLEER. The CDR3 loop spans 15 amino acids. With V trimmed by 5 bases and J by 0 bases, 5 bases remained unmatched. In DNA form, the CDR3 reads TGCGCCAGCAGCTTTGGACTAGCATACCAAGAGACCCAGTACTTC. It encodes CASSFGLAYQETQYF.

The chain has TRBV19 and TRBJ1-2, with D perhaps TRBD1 (6 bases). Germline V gene sequence: CDR1 LNHDA, CDR2 SQIVND (reference sequence). The CDR3 has 12 residues. Trimming shortened V by 5 bases and J by 8 bases, and 12 bases separated the two germline ends. The CDR3 DNA reads as TGTGCCAGTAGTTCCCCAGGGGCCGGCTACACCTTC. Its protein is CASSSPGAGYTF. Drawing the rest from reference TRBV19 and TRBJ1-2, the complete variable domain is DGGITQSPKYLFRKEGQNVTLSCEQNLNHDAMYWYRQDPGQGLRLIYYSQIVNDFQKGDIAEGYSVSREKKESFPLTVTSAQKNPTAFYLCASSSPGAGYTFGSGTRLTVV.

CDR3 sequence reads: CASSDTIFPYGYTF. The CDR3 DNA reads as TGTGCCAGCAGCGACACGATTTTTCCTTATGGCTACACCTTC. V gene TRBV25-1 combines with J gene TRBJ1-2; D is unresolved. The CDR3 has 14 residues. V was pared by 6 bases and J by 5 bases, with 16 bases between. The germline V gene encodes CDR1 MGHDK and CDR2 SYGVNS.

The chain is built from TRBV5-1 and TRBJ2-7; 13 bases agree with TRBD2. The germline gives CDR1 SGHRS, CDR2 YFSETQ. V was pared by 1 base and J by 7 bases, with 11 bases of the junction left unmatched. The CDR3 sequence is 17 residues long. The CDR3 DNA reads as TGCGCCAGCAGCTTGACCCTACTAGCGGGAGGGCCGGGGGAGCAGTACTTC. Translated, it gives CASSLTLLAGGPGEQYF.

The chain combines TRBV5-6 with TRBJ2-1; TRBD2 matches at 7 bases. From germline, CDR1 is SGHDT and CDR2 YYEEEE. V dropped 0 bases and J dropped 13; count of bases not matched to a gene: 10. CDR3 size: 14 residues. CDR3 nucleotide sequence: TGTGCCAGCAGCTTGGGGGTTAGCGGGCCCCACCAGTTCTTC. Its protein product is CASSLGVSGPHQFF.

The count of this clone is one. The rearrangement uses TRBV28 and TRBJ1-4; D unclear. CDR1 is MDHEN and CDR2 is SYDVKM in the germline V gene. V was shortened by 1 base and J by 8 bases, with 14 bases between the two germline ends. The CDR3 loop spans 15 amino acids. The chain's CDR3 is CASSLLGPTVEKLFF. CDR3 nucleotides: TGTGCCAGCAGTTTATTAGGGCCGACCGTCGAAAAACTGTTTTTT.

This clone has more than one count but fewer than ten. This chain joins TRBV18 and TRBJ2-2; 8 nucleotides align to TRBD2. Unmatched junction bases numbered 5, after V lost 5 bases and J lost 0 bases. Germline CDR1 is KGHSH and CDR2 is LQKENI. CDR3 size: 16 residues. The CDR3 loop is CASSAGGAPNTGELFF. The CDR3 DNA follows: TGTGCCAGCTCAGCCGGGGGGGCCCCGAACACCGGGGAGCTGTTTTTT. Combining the CDR3 with reference TRBV18 and TRBJ2-2 gives the whole variable domain NAGVMQNPRHLVRRRGQEARLRCSPMKGHSHVYWYRQLPEEGLKFMVYLQKENIIDESGMPKERFSAEFPKEGPSILRIQQVVRGDSAAYFCASSAGGAPNTGELFFGEGSRLTVL.

This sequence joins TRBV2 and TRBJ1-6, with 9 nucleotides matching TRBD1. The CDR3 extends over 17 amino acids. Germline loops: CDR1 SNHLY, CDR2 FYNNEI. Unmatched junction bases numbered 14, after V lost 7 bases and J lost 7 bases. The DNA of the CDR3 is TGTGCCAGCATCCCGGGACAGGGAACGGCACGGAATTCACCCCTCCACTTT. Translated, it gives CASIPGQGTARNSPLHF.

CDR3 loop: CASSLVAGGLPHEQYF. The CDR3 nucleotides are TGCGCCAGCAGCCTGGTAGCGGGAGGGCTTCCACACGAGCAGTACTTC. The chain links TRBV5-1 to TRBJ2-7; TRBD2 matches 11 bases. V shed 4 bases, J shed 5 bases, and the junction held 11 bases outside the gene matches. Germline assignment: CDR1 SGHRS and CDR2 YFSETQ. CDR3 length: 16 amino acids.

J is TRBJ1-1 and V is TRBV28; 8 nucleotides agree with TRBD1. The CDR3 is 15 residues long. Germline V lookup: CDR1 MDHEN, CDR2 SYDVKM. Trimming took 3 bases from V and 11 from J; bases not matched to a gene: 14. CDR3: CASSFDLTGEAHAFF. In DNA, the CDR3 is TGTGCCAGCAGTTTCGATTTGACAGGGGAGGCTCATGCTTTCTTT.

This rearrangement joins TRBV5-4 to TRBJ2-7, with D hard to call. V was clipped by 1 base and J by 2 bases, with 10 bases between them. There are 14 residues in the CDR3. Germline CDR1 reads SGHNT; CDR2 reads YYREEE (reference sequence). This CDR3 is CASSLKSPPYEQYF. CDR3 nucleotide sequence: TGTGCCAGCAGCTTGAAGAGCCCCCCCTACGAGCAGTACTTC. Supplemented by reference TRBV5-4 and TRBJ2-7, the full variable domain reads ETGVTQSPTHLIKTRGQQVTLRCSSQSGHNTVSWYQQALGQGPQFIFQYYREEENGRGNFPPRFSGLQFPNYSSELNVNALELDDSALYLCASSLKSPPYEQYFGPGTRLTVT.

The genes are TRBV2 and TRBJ1-1; D is uncertain. Trimming shortened V by 3 bases and J by 0 bases, and 11 bases separated the two germline ends. The CDR3 length is 15 residues. Germline V lookup: CDR1 SNHLY, CDR2 FYNNEI. CDR3 loop: CASSDQALMNTEAFF. The CDR3 DNA is TGTGCCAGCAGTGACCAGGCCCTGATGAACACTGAAGCTTTCTTT.

V usage is TRBV10-2 and J usage is TRBJ2-2, with 8 bases identical to TRBD1. V lost 4 bases and J lost 6; bases outside the gene matches: 1. The V gene's germline CDR1 is WSHSY and CDR2 SAAADI. The CDR3 covers 13 residues. The CDR3 coding sequence is TGCGCCAGCAGTGCAGGGGGCCCCGGGGAGCTGTTTTTT. Translation gives CASSAGGPGELFF.

The rearrangement links TRBV5-6 to TRBJ1-2; D is undetermined. Germline lookup yields CDR1 SGHDT and CDR2 YYEEEE. V lost 4 bases and J 6 bases, leaving 13 bases between the germline ends. The CDR3 covers 13 residues. CDR3 region: CASSGSGSDGYTF. CDR3 sequence (DNA): TGTGCCAGCAGCGGTTCGGGAAGCGATGGCTACACCTTC.

The chain joins TRBV20-1 to TRBJ2-5; no clear D. The CDR3 is made up of 11 amino acids. Trimming removed 6 bases from V and 5 bases from J, with 10 bases in between. The germline V gene encodes CDR1 DFQATT and CDR2 SNEGSKA (reference sequence). CDR3 coding DNA: TGCAGTGCAGTTTCTCGGGAGACCCAGTACTTC. It is translated as CSAVSRETQYF.

The chain employs TRBV7-2 and TRBJ2-4; the D is unclear. Looked up from germline, CDR1 is SGHTA and CDR2 is FQGNSA. Trimming took off 0 bases at V and 3 bases at J, with 12 bases between the two ends. This CDR3 spans 16 amino acids. CDR3 in amino acids: CASSLATVTFKNIQYF. The CDR3 nucleotides are TGTGCCAGCAGCTTAGCGACGGTGACATTCAAAAACATTCAGTACTTC.

In its sample, this clone was seen a few times. The chain is built from TRBV28 and TRBJ1-1; no definite D call. Germline V lookup: CDR1 MDHEN, CDR2 SYDVKM. CDR3 length: 14 residues. V lost 0 bases and J lost 4, with 9 bases in between. The chain's CDR3 is CASSLWESTTEAFF. As DNA, the CDR3 is TGTGCCAGCAGTTTATGGGAATCGACCACTGAAGCTTTCTTT.

The J gene is TRBJ2-2, the V gene TRBV10-2; no reliable D call. The CDR3 runs to 17 residues. Germline V gene sequence: CDR1 WSHSY, CDR2 SAAADI. V lost 2 bases and J lost 7, with 20 bases in between. The CDR3 protein is CASSEPLLLSTYGELFF. CDR3 in DNA: TGCGCCAGCAGTGAGCCCCTACTTTTGTCTACGTACGGGGAGCTGTTTTTT.

The chain uses TRBV4-1 and TRBJ2-7, with D maybe TRBD2 (5 bases). Germline CDR1 MGHRA, CDR2 YSYEKL. This CDR3 is 14 amino acids long. V was trimmed by 4 bases and J by 0 bases, leaving 10 bases between them. The CDR3 DNA reads TGCGCCAGCAGCCTGTGGGAGTTCTCCTACGAGCAGTACTTC. This encodes CASSLWEFSYEQYF.

This rearrangement joins TRBV6-5 to TRBJ2-3; D might be TRBD2 (6 bases). CDR3 length: 15 residues. The ends were cut back, 0 bases at V and 1 base at J, with 8 bases in the middle. Germline V gives CDR1 MNHEY, CDR2 SVGAGI. CDR3 protein: CASSYSSGGTDTQYF. The CDR3 DNA is TGTGCCAGCAGTTACTCATCGGGAGGCACAGATACGCAGTATTTT.

The chain has TRBV19 and TRBJ1-1; no definite D call. Germline values: CDR1 LNHDA, CDR2 SQIVND (reference sequence). The CDR3 extends over 13 amino acids. The V end was cut by 5 bases, the J end by 4 bases, with 11 bases between. The CDR3: CASSSGFGTEAFF. The CDR3 coding sequence is TGTGCCAGTAGTTCGGGGTTTGGCACTGAAGCTTTCTTT.